This T cell receptor (beta chain) was profiled in a study of T cell repertoires in ileal Crohn's disease. On the study more broadly: About half received postoperative treatment, approximately 12 with thiopurines and around 20 anti-TNF.

Profiling relied on immunoSEQ multiplex PCR, and the TCRdb table lists in-frame clones only, not all of them. The repertoire holds around 15,000 clones, with about three quarters as singletons. Time point of the sample: inflamed ileum from the surgical specimen. Included were adult ileal or ileocolonic Crohn's patients indicated for ileocolonic resection. From germline, CDR1 is SGHDT and CDR2 YYEEEE. V gave up 0 bases and J gave up 4 bases, with 14 bases separating them. This CDR3 is built from 15 residues. V gene TRBV5-6 combines with J gene TRBJ2-7; D gene uncertain. This TCR was recovered from an adult with Crohn's disease. What was sequenced was ileal tissue. As DNA, the CDR3 is TGTGCCAGCAGCTTGGACGGCGGAGAAGGGTACGAGCAGTACTTC. The encoded protein is CASSLDGGEGYEQYF.